One and the same sample provided the 9 T cell receptor beta chains below, sequenced in a study of identical twins. TCRdb reprocessed the 5' RACE reads via MiXCR and lists one record per CDR3 protein. The table includes 500,000 or so distinct CDR3 sequences, roughly an eighth detected once. The same data also went into a second study, on yellow fever vaccine responses in identical twins.

Input material: CD4+ T cells sorted from blood. The receptors here all came from a young woman in good health.

This clonotype came up many times. This rearrangement joins TRBV28 to TRBJ1-4, with 8 nucleotides matching TRBD1. The germline CDR1 and CDR2 sequences are MDHEN and SYDVKM. Trimming took 5 bases from V and 2 from J; bases not matched to a gene: 1. There are 14 residues in the CDR3. CDR3 nucleotides: TGTGCCAGCAGTCGACAGGGGACTAATGAAAAACTGTTTTTT. Translation: CASSRQGTNEKLFF.

A few counts support this clonotype. The CDR3 reads CASSKRRDTPGEQYF. For the CDR3, the DNA is TGTGCCAGCAGCAAACGAAGGGACACCCCCGGGGAGCAGTACTTC. The chain uses TRBV12-3 or TRBV12-4 and TRBJ2-7; TRBD1 might be the D (6 bases). The CDR3 has 15 residues. V was cut by 6 bases and J by 7 bases, with 22 bases left in between.

The sample holds many counts of this clonotype. The chain's CDR3 is CSALGPTGAFF. The DNA of the CDR3 is TGCAGCGCCCTGGGACCGACCGGAGCTTTCTTT. The genes are TRBV29-1 and TRBJ1-1; the D gene is possibly TRBD1 (5 bases). The CDR3 length is 11 residues. With 7 bases removed from V and 10 bases from J, the gap between germline ends came to 16 bases. Germline CDR1 and CDR2: SQVTM and ANQGSEA.

The rearrangement links TRBV11-2 to TRBJ2-2; 11 bases are a match to TRBD2. Germline assignment: CDR1 SGHAT and CDR2 FQNNGV. The length of the CDR3 is 15 residues. The V segment lost 4 bases and the J segment 4 bases; nucleotides outside the gene matches: 2. CDR3 in DNA: TGTGCCAGCAGCTACGGACTAGCGGGCACCGGGGAGCTGTTTTTT. Residues: CASSYGLAGTGELFF.

This rearrangement joins TRBV6-2 or TRBV6-3 to TRBJ2-3; 15 nucleotides line up with TRBD2. V lost 4 bases and J lost 3; bases outside the gene matches: 5. This CDR3 comprises 17 residues. Germline V CDR1 and CDR2: MNHEY, SVGEGT. CDR3 protein: CASSSGTSGRMTDTQYF. Here the CDR3 DNA reads TGTGCCAGCAGTTCCGGGACTAGCGGGAGGATGACAGATACGCAGTATTTT.

The V call is TRBV4-1, the J call TRBJ2-3, with D perhaps matching TRBD2 (6 bases). The CDR3 covers 16 residues. Germline V gene sequence: CDR1 MGHRA, CDR2 YSYEKL. V lost 0 bases and J 7 bases, leaving 17 bases between the germline ends. Written as DNA, the CDR3 is TGCGCCAGCAGCCAAGATCCGGGGACTTACCTAAATACGCAGTATTTT. Translated: CASSQDPGTYLNTQYF.

The chain is built from TRBV4-1 and TRBJ2-2; 8 positions match TRBD1. CDR3 length: 15 amino acids. Germline-derived CDR1 and CDR2 are MGHRA and YSYEKL. The ends lost 0 bases at V and 8 bases at J; junction bases unmatched: 5. CDR3 loop: CASSQETGVTGELFF. The CDR3 coding sequence is TGCGCCAGCAGCCAAGAGACAGGGGTCACGGGGGAGCTGTTTTTT.

The chain recombines TRBV20-1 with TRBJ2-1; TRBD2 aligns across 10 bases. The CDR3 totals 15 residues. The V and J ends lost 3 bases and 4 bases, in that order; junction bases with no gene match: 6. Germline V CDR1 and CDR2: DFQATT, SNEGSKA (reference sequence). For the CDR3, the DNA is TGCAGTGCTAGGTCTCTAGCGGGGGTTTACAATGAGCAGTTCTTC. It specifies CSARSLAGVYNEQFF.

This clonotype came up many times. The chain couples TRBV12-3 or TRBV12-4 to TRBJ1-5; 7 bases match TRBD1. This CDR3 region has 15 residues. The V gene end was trimmed by 2 bases and the J gene end by 7 bases; junction bases not matched to a gene: 8. The CDR3 loop reads CASSLNRGVGQPQHF. The CDR3 coding sequence is TGTGCCAGCAGTTTAAACAGGGGTGTAGGGCAGCCCCAGCATTTT.